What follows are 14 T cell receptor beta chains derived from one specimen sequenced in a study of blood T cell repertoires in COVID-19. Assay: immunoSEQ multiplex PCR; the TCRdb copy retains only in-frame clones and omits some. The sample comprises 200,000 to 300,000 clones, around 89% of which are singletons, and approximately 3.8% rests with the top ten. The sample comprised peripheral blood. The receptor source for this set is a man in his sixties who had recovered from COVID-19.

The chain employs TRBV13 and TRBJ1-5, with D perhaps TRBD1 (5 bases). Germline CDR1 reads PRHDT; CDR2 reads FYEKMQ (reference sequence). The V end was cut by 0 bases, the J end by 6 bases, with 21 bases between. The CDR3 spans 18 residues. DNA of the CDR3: TGTGCCAGCAGCTTAGGCCGGGGCGGGGGAGCTGGCGGTCAGCCCCAGCATTTT. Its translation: CASSLGRGGGAGGQPQHF.

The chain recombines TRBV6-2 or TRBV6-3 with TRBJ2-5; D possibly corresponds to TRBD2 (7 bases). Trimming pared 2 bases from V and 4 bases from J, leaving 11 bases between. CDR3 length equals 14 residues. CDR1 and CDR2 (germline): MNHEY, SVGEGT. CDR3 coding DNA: TGTGCCAGCAGTTACGGGGGGGCCAGAGAGACCCAGTACTTC. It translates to CASSYGGARETQYF.

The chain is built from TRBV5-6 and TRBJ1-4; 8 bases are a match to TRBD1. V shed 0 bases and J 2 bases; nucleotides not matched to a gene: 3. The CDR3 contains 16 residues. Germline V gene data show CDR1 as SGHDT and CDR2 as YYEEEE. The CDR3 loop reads CASSLEQGGTNEKLFF. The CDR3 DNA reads TGTGCCAGCAGCTTGGAACAGGGGGGGACTAATGAAAAACTGTTTTTT.

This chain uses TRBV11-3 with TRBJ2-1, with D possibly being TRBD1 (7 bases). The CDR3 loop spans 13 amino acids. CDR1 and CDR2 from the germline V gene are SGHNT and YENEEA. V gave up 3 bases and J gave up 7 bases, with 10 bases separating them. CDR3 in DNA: TGTGCCAGCAGCTTTGCAGGGGGGAATGAGCAGTTCTTC. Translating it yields CASSFAGGNEQFF.

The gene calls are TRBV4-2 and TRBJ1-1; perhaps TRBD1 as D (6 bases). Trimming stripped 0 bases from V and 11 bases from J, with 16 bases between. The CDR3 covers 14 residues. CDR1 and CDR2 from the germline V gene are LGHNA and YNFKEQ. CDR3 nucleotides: TGTGCCAGCAGCCAAGATTGGATTGGGGGGGGCGCTTTCTTT. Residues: CASSQDWIGGGAFF.

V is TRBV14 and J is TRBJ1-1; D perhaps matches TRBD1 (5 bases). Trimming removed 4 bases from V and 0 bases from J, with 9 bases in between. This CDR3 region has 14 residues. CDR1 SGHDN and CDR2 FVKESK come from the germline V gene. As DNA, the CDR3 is TGTGCCAGCAGCCTCACCAGGGTGAACACTGAAGCTTTCTTT. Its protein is CASSLTRVNTEAFF.

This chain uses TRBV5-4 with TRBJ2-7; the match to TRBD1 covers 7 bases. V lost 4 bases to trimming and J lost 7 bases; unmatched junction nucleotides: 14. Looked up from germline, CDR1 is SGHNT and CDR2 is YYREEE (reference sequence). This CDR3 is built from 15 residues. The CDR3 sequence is CASSDPTRTGGEQYF. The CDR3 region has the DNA TGTGCCAGCAGCGACCCTACTAGGACAGGCGGGGAGCAGTACTTC.

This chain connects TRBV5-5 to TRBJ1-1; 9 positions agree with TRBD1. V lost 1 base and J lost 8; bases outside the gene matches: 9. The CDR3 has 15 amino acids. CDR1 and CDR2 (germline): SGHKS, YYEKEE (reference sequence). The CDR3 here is CASSLRLGTGMEAFF. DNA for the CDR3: TGTGCCAGCAGCTTGCGCCTGGGGACAGGGATGGAAGCTTTCTTT. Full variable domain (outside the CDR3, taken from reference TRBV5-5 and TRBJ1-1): DAGVTQSPTHLIKTRGQQVTLRCSPISGHKSVSWYQQVLGQGPQFIFQYYEKEERGRGNFPDRFSARQFPNYSSELNVNALLLGDSALYLCASSLRLGTGMEAFFGQGTRLTVV.

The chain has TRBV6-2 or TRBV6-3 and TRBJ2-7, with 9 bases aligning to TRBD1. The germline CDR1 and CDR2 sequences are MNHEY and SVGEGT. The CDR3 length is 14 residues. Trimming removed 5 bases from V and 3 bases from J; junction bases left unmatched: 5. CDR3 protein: CASSGRTGVYEQYF. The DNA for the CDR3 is TGTGCCAGCAGTGGACGGACAGGGGTCTACGAGCAGTACTTC.

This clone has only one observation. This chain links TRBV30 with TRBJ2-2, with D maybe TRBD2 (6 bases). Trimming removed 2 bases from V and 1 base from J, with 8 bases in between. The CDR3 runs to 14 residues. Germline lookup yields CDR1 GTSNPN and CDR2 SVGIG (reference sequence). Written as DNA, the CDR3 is TGTGCCTGGAGTTGGGACTGGAACACCGGGGAGCTGTTTTTT. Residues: CAWSWDWNTGELFF.

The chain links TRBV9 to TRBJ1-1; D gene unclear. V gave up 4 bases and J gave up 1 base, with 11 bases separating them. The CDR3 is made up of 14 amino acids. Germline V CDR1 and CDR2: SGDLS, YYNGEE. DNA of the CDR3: TGTGCCAGCAGCCTAATCCAGGAGAACACTGAAGCTTTCTTT. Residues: CASSLIQENTEAFF.

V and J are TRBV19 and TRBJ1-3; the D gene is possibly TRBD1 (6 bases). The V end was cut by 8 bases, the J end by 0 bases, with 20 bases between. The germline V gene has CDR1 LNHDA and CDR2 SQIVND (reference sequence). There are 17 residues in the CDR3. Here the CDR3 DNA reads TGTGCCAGTGAGGGCTCGTTGGGGGACACCTCTGGAAACACCATATATTTT. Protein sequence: CASEGSLGDTSGNTIYF.

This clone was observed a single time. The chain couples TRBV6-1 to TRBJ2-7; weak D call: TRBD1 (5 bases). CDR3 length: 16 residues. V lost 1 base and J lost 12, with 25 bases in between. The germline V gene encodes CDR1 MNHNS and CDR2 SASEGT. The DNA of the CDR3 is TGTGCCAGCAGTGAAGAGGGTGTTCAGGGCGGCTCGCCTCCGTACTTC. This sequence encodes CASSEEGVQGGSPPYF.

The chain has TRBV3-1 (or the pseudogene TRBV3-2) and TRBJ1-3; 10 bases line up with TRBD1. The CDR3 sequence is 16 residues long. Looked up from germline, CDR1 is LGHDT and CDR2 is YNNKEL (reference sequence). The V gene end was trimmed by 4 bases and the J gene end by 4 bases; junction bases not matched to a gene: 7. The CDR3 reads CASSLETGGAGNTIYF. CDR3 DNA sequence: TGTGCCAGCAGCCTTGAGACAGGGGGCGCGGGAAACACCATATATTTT.